Shown below are 19 T cell receptor beta chains from a single sample sequenced in a study of spatial heterogeneity in lung cancer. The time point is: blood at routine non-recurrence follow-up after resection. TCRdb reprocessed the 5' RACE reads with MiXCR, giving one entry per CDR3 protein. The sample records 25,000 to 35,000 distinct CDR3 sequences, 8.5% to 12% being singletons. Specimen: PBMCs, collected at follow-up. All receptors come from a female donor with early-stage non-small cell lung cancer.

This clonotype occurred many times. This chain links TRBV3-1 with TRBJ2-3; D could derive from TRBD1 or TRBD2 (5 bases each). Deletions cut 4 bases from V and 0 bases from J, with 20 bases between. The germline gives CDR1 LGHDT, CDR2 YNNKEL (reference sequence). The CDR3 length is 18 residues. The CDR3 loop is CASSPRPDQGPSTDTQYF. In DNA form, the CDR3 reads TGTGCCAGCAGCCCAAGACCAGACCAGGGACCTAGCACAGATACGCAGTATTTT.

The CDR3 sequence is CASSRRGGETQYF. The DNA for the CDR3 is TGTGCCAGTAGTAGGAGGGGAGGAGAGACCCAGTACTTC. The chain employs TRBV19 and TRBJ2-5, with D possibly TRBD2 on 6 matching bases. The ends were cut back, 4 bases at V and 4 bases at J, with 10 bases in the middle. The germline V gene has CDR1 LNHDA and CDR2 SQIVND (reference sequence). The CDR3 covers 13 residues.

This clonotype was seen repeatedly, ten times or more. V usage is TRBV5-5 and J usage is TRBJ1-1; no clear D. The germline V gene encodes CDR1 SGHKS and CDR2 YYEKEE (reference sequence). Trimming took off 0 bases at V and 6 bases at J, with 3 bases between the two ends. The CDR3 has 11 amino acids. CDR3 in amino acids: CASSLAAEAFF. The CDR3 DNA follows: TGTGCCAGCAGCTTGGCTGCTGAAGCTTTCTTT. Looking up the rest from reference TRBV5-5 and TRBJ1-1 gives the full variable domain: DAGVTQSPTHLIKTRGQQVTLRCSPISGHKSVSWYQQVLGQGPQFIFQYYEKEERGRGNFPDRFSARQFPNYSSELNVNALLLGDSALYLCASSLAAEAFFGQGTRLTVV.

This clonotype has only a few counts. The chain recombines TRBV11-2 with TRBJ2-7, with 11 nucleotides matching TRBD1. This CDR3 has 18 amino acids. Trimming took 5 bases from V and 2 from J; bases not matched to a gene: 14. CDR1 is SGHAT, CDR2 FQNNGV, per germline. The CDR3 region is CASSPIKRGQGVTYEQYF. DNA for the CDR3: TGTGCCAGCAGCCCAATAAAAAGGGGACAGGGGGTAACCTACGAGCAGTACTTC.

This clonotype was recorded a few times. The chain recombines TRBV7-8 with TRBJ2-1; D unclear. The germline V gene encodes CDR1 SGHVS and CDR2 FQNEAQ. Trimming removed 5 bases at V and 3 bases at J, with 8 bases between. The CDR3 is 13 residues long. CDR3 region: CASSPLDYNEQFF. The CDR3 DNA follows: TGTGCCAGCAGCCCATTGGACTACAATGAGCAGTTCTTC.

To note about this clonotype: A clone one base away is much larger, so this may be a read error. The chain carries TRBV2 and TRBJ2-1; 9 positions agree with TRBD2. Per germline, CDR1 SNHLY and CDR2 FYNNEI. There are 14 residues in the CDR3. The CDR3: CSSSNPSGVNEQFF. In nucleotides, the CDR3 is TGTTCCAGCAGCAACCCTAGCGGGGTCAATGAGCAGTTCTTC.

In its sample, this clonotype was seen a few times. The chain employs TRBV12-3 or TRBV12-4 and TRBJ2-7, with 8 bases matching TRBD1. The CDR3 contains 14 residues. Losses at the gene ends were 8 bases for V and 1 base for J; bases not matched to a gene: 7. The CDR3 nucleotides are TGTGCCAGCGGTCCGGGACAGGCGTCCTACGAGCAGTACTTC. Translated, it gives CASGPGQASYEQYF.

The chain has TRBV12-3 or TRBV12-4 and TRBJ2-7, with a tentative D call TRBD2 (6 bases). The CDR3 is made up of 13 amino acids. V was pared by 3 bases and J by 2 bases, with 8 bases between. The CDR3: CASSFGLTYEQYF. The CDR3, as DNA: TGTGCCAGCAGTTTCGGACTAACCTACGAGCAGTACTTC.

This rearrangement joins TRBV28 to TRBJ1-2; TRBD1 agrees at 11 bases. J was trimmed by 2 bases and V by 6 bases; bases with no gene match: 8. Looked up from germline, CDR1 is MDHEN and CDR2 is SYDVKM. This CDR3 spans 16 amino acids. The CDR3: CASSRTGGDLNYGYTF. The CDR3 DNA follows: TGTGCCAGCAGCAGGACAGGGGGCGATTTAAACTATGGCTACACCTTC.

The chain employs TRBV30 and TRBJ1-1; 7 bases line up with TRBD1. CDR1 is GTSNPN, CDR2 SVGIG, per germline (reference sequence). The CDR3 has 11 residues. V lost 7 bases to trimming and J lost 7 bases; unmatched junction nucleotides: 6. The CDR3 DNA sequence: TGTGCCTCTAACCGACAGGGTGAAGCTTTCTTT. It yields the protein CASNRQGEAFF.

V is TRBV2 and J is TRBJ2-7; possibly TRBD2 for D (5 bases). This CDR3 is 14 amino acids long. Germline CDR1 is SNHLY and CDR2 is FYNNEI. Trimming took 2 bases from V and 2 from J, leaving 10 bases between them. The CDR3 DNA reads as TGTGCCAGCAGTGAACGGGGTGGGCCCTACGAGCAGTACTTC. Translation: CASSERGGPYEQYF.

The rearrangement joins TRBV28 to TRBJ1-5; no definite D call. The CDR3 has 15 residues. Deletions cut 7 bases from V and 1 base from J, with 14 bases between. From germline, CDR1 is MDHEN and CDR2 SYDVKM. This CDR3 reads CASNFRQISNQPQHF. In nucleotides, the CDR3 is TGTGCCAGCAACTTCCGGCAGATAAGCAATCAGCCCCAGCATTTT.

A few counts support this clonotype. V usage is TRBV7-9 and J usage is TRBJ2-5; D is possibly TRBD2 (6 bases). Trimming left V 5 bases short and J 2 bases short, with 9 bases between. Looked up from germline, CDR1 is SEHNR and CDR2 is FQNEAQ (reference sequence). The CDR3 runs 13 residues. The CDR3 nucleotides read TGTGCCAGCAGCCCGGGACTGCAAGAGACCCAGTACTTC. It codes for CASSPGLQETQYF.

This chain connects TRBV6-6 to TRBJ2-7; D may correspond to TRBD1 or TRBD2 (5 bases each). Germline CDR1 is MNHNY and CDR2 is SVGAGI (reference sequence). This CDR3 is built from 14 residues. V dropped 4 bases and J dropped 12 bases, with 22 bases sitting between them. The CDR3 here is CASSSGTAGSRGYF. Written as DNA, the CDR3 is TGTGCCAGCAGTTCCGGGACGGCGGGCTCCCGGGGGTACTTC.

This clonotype was recorded at least ten times. The chain carries TRBV11-2 and TRBJ2-5; D is unresolved. V lost 7 bases and J 4 bases, leaving 22 bases between the germline ends. Germline loops: CDR1 SGHAT, CDR2 FQNNGV. The CDR3 sequence is 16 residues long. In DNA, the CDR3 is TGTGCCAGCACCGCCCCTTTGACGAAAATGGGAGAGACCCAGTACTTC. Amino acids: CASTAPLTKMGETQYF.

With regard to this clonotype: This could be a read error, since a much larger clone is one nucleotide away. The gene calls are TRBV18 and TRBJ2-1, with D possibly TRBD2 on 5 matching bases. The germline gives CDR1 KGHSH, CDR2 LQKENI. This CDR3 region has 14 residues. Trimming pared 6 bases from V and 3 bases from J, leaving 12 bases between. The DNA for the CDR3 is TGTGCCAGCTCCCCCGGGATAGGCTACAATGAGCAGTTCTTC. It specifies CASSPGIGYNEQFF.

This chain connects TRBV5-1 to TRBJ2-1, with a weak D call TRBD2 (7 bases). This CDR3 has 19 amino acids. Germline assignment: CDR1 SGHRS and CDR2 YFSETQ. The ends were cut back, 2 bases at V and 0 bases at J, with 21 bases in the middle. The CDR3 bases are TGCGCCAGCAGCTTTATCGGGGGGCCGATCACTAGCTCCTACAATGAGCAGTTCTTC. This gives the protein CASSFIGGPITSSYNEQFF.

This clonotype was observed a few times. This sequence joins TRBV6-2 or TRBV6-3 and TRBJ1-1; D may be TRBD1 (5 bases). Looked up from germline, CDR1 is MNHEY and CDR2 is SVGEGT. The ends were cut back, 7 bases at V and 0 bases at J, with 21 bases in the middle. The CDR3 covers 17 residues. The CDR3 DNA reads as TGTGCCAGCACCCGGGGGTCCGTGAGGGCCATGAACACTGAAGCTTTCTTT. Its translation is CASTRGSVRAMNTEAFF.

This clonotype was picked up many times. The rearrangement uses TRBV9 and TRBJ2-7; 7 bases agree with TRBD1. This CDR3 spans 14 amino acids. CDR1 is SGDLS, CDR2 YYNGEE, per germline. With 4 bases clipped from V and 4 bases from J, the junction kept 8 bases outside the gene matches. This CDR3 reads CASSPTGSWYEQYF. DNA of the CDR3: TGTGCCAGCAGCCCGACAGGGTCCTGGTACGAGCAGTACTTC.